The 29 T cell receptor beta chains presented below share a single source sample, sequenced in a study of identical twins. From the 5' RACE reads, TCRdb called clonotypes with MiXCR, one entry per CDR3 protein. The sample records around 570,000 distinct CDR3 sequences, just under 10% being singletons. The same sample was also studied in work on yellow fever vaccine responses in identical twins.

The sequencing input was PBMCs. The receptor set was obtained from a woman between 18 and 29 years old in good health.

V is TRBV4-3 and J is TRBJ2-2; 7 bases align to TRBD2. V trimming: 1 base; J trimming: 4 bases; junction bases outside the gene matches: 6. In germline, CDR1 is LGHNA, CDR2 YSLEER. The CDR3 consists of 16 residues. The CDR3 DNA reads TGCGCCAGCAGCCAAGGGGCGGGAGCGGGCACCGGGGAGCTGTTTTTT. Amino acid sequence: CASSQGAGAGTGELFF.

About this clonotype: This may stem from a read error, because a much larger clone lies one nucleotide away. The chain has TRBV7-2 and TRBJ2-3; D gene unclear. V gave up 3 bases and J gave up 1 base, with 11 bases separating them. The germline CDR1 and CDR2 sequences are SGHTA and FQGNSA. The CDR3 runs 15 residues. The CDR3 here is CASSFEASRTDTQYF. DNA of the CDR3: TGTGCCAGCAGCTTTGAAGCCAGCCGCACAGATACGCAGTATTTT.

This clonotype was seen a handful of times. The rearrangement links TRBV14 to TRBJ2-7; the D gene is possibly TRBD1 (6 bases). V shed 4 bases and J shed 12 bases, with 13 bases lying between them. Germline V CDR1 and CDR2: SGHDN, FVKESK. The length of the CDR3 is 11 residues. The CDR3 is CASSPGQFMYF. The CDR3 DNA reads TGTGCCAGCAGCCCCGGACAGTTTATGTACTTC.

CDR3 nucleotides: TGCAGCGTTGAGGCGCCGGGACACCCGATCCAGTACTTC. Its protein is CSVEAPGHPIQYF. The chain joins TRBV29-1 to TRBJ2-5; D possibly corresponds to TRBD1 (6 bases). The CDR3 is 13 residues long. Germline assignment: CDR1 SQVTM and CDR2 ANQGSEA. V shed 3 bases and J shed 10 bases, with 18 bases lying between them.

This clonotype was picked up a small number of times. The rearrangement joins TRBV29-1 to TRBJ2-1; TRBD1 is a possible D gene (6 bases). This CDR3 spans 15 amino acids. V lost 4 bases, J lost 0 bases, and 13 bases lay in between. Germline V CDR1 and CDR2: SQVTM, ANQGSEA. CDR3 coding DNA: TGCAGCGTTGGGGTGGGACACAGCTCCTACAATGAGCAGTTCTTC. Translation gives CSVGVGHSSYNEQFF.

This clonotype has more than one count but fewer than ten. The chain recombines TRBV18 with TRBJ2-3; 8 bases match TRBD1. CDR1 is KGHSH and CDR2 is LQKENI in the germline V gene. The junction had 4 bases not matched to a gene; V was cut back by 3 bases and J by 2 bases. CDR3 length: 15 residues. CDR3 in amino acids: CASSPQDRVTDTQYF. CDR3 sequence (DNA): TGTGCCAGCTCACCCCAGGACAGGGTCACAGATACGCAGTATTTT.

This clonotype was seen a few times. This chain links TRBV7-9 with TRBJ2-3; D unresolved. Germline CDR1 reads SEHNR; CDR2 reads FQNEAQ (reference sequence). The V end was cut by 5 bases, the J end by 2 bases, with 17 bases between. This CDR3 contains 16 residues. Here the CDR3 reads CASSAAPALSTDTQYF. For the CDR3, the DNA is TGTGCCAGCAGCGCAGCACCCGCCCTATCCACAGATACGCAGTATTTT.

CDR3 loop: CSVSWSGEPDTQYF. CDR3 in DNA: TGCAGCGTTTCCTGGAGCGGGGAACCAGATACGCAGTATTTT. The chain uses TRBV29-1 and TRBJ2-3, with 7 bases that match TRBD2. The CDR3 extends over 14 amino acids. Germline V gene lookup returns CDR1 SQVTM and CDR2 ANQGSEA. The junction had 9 bases not matched to a gene; V was cut back by 5 bases and J by 4 bases.

Only a few counts were recorded for this clonotype. The chain couples TRBV20-1 to TRBJ1-5, with 7 bases that match TRBD1. V dropped 5 bases and J dropped 5; count of bases not matched to a gene: 9. This CDR3 is built from 14 residues. Germline values: CDR1 DFQATT, CDR2 SNEGSKA (reference sequence). The CDR3, as DNA: TGCAGTGCTCCCGGACAGGAGAATTATCAGCCCCAGCATTTT. As protein: CSAPGQENYQPQHF.

The CDR3 sequence is CAISSGRDYGYTF. CDR3 DNA sequence: TGTGCCATCTCATCCGGCAGGGACTATGGCTACACCTTC. V usage is TRBV10-3 and J usage is TRBJ1-2; D perhaps matches TRBD1 (5 bases). Trimming took 8 bases from V and 3 from J, leaving 13 bases between them. The CDR3 has 13 residues. Germline-derived CDR1 and CDR2 are ENHRY and SYGVKD.

CDR3 in amino acids: CASSSKQAAGTYEQYF. The CDR3 DNA follows: TGTGCCAGCAGTTCCAAACAGGCCGCGGGAACCTACGAGCAGTACTTC. The genes are TRBV12-3 or TRBV12-4 and TRBJ2-7; D possibly corresponds to TRBD2 (6 bases). The CDR3 is 16 amino acids. V lost 4 bases to trimming and J lost 2 bases, with 18 bases between them.

The gene calls are TRBV4-3 and TRBJ2-3, with 8 nucleotides matching TRBD2. V lost 0 bases to trimming and J lost 4 bases; unmatched junction nucleotides: 9. The CDR3 spans 17 residues. Germline-derived CDR1 and CDR2 are LGHNA and YSLEER. This CDR3 is CASSQDEASGSSDTQYF. CDR3 sequence (DNA): TGCGCCAGCAGCCAAGATGAGGCCAGCGGGAGTTCAGATACGCAGTATTTT.

This clonotype was seen more than once but under ten times. The chain uses TRBV11-1 and TRBJ1-1; the D gene is possibly TRBD1 (6 bases). CDR1 is SGHAT, CDR2 FQDESV, per germline (reference sequence). The CDR3 runs to 15 residues. Trimming left V 1 base short and J 4 bases short, with 13 bases between. The CDR3 spells CASSLVQGPGTEAFF. CDR3 sequence (DNA): TGTGCCAGCAGCTTAGTCCAGGGGCCGGGCACTGAAGCTTTCTTT.

The chain employs TRBV9 and TRBJ2-1, with 8 bases lining up with TRBD2. The V gene end was trimmed by 0 bases and the J gene end by 0 bases; junction bases not matched to a gene: 8. Germline V gives CDR1 SGDLS, CDR2 YYNGEE. The CDR3 runs 18 residues. CDR3 sequence (DNA): TGTGCCAGCAGCGTAGGTCCCCCGGGGGGGCTCTCCTACAATGAGCAGTTCTTC. Residues: CASSVGPPGGLSYNEQFF.

This clonotype was found many times. The V gene is TRBV19, the J gene TRBJ2-2; no clear D gene. Trimming took 10 bases from V and 0 from J, leaving 15 bases between them. There are 15 residues in the CDR3. Germline V gene lookup returns CDR1 LNHDA and CDR2 SQIVND (reference sequence). The DNA of the CDR3 is TGTGCCACCGCGCGAAGTAGGACGAACACCGGGGAGCTGTTTTTT. Amino acid sequence: CATARSRTNTGELFF.

The chain couples TRBV29-1 to TRBJ2-3, with D tentatively TRBD1 (6 bases). This CDR3 has 15 residues. Trimming stripped 4 bases from V and 2 bases from J, with 16 bases between. The germline CDR1 and CDR2 sequences are SQVTM and ANQGSEA. The chain's CDR3 is CSVAGARLPTDTQYF. CDR3 nucleotides: TGCAGCGTTGCAGGGGCACGCCTCCCCACAGATACGCAGTATTTT.

This clonotype was detected many times. The CDR3 region is CASSWEGLFSGANVLTF. The CDR3 nucleotides are TGTGCCAGCAGCTGGGAAGGACTGTTCTCTGGGGCCAACGTCCTGACTTTC. The chain recombines TRBV7-9 with TRBJ2-6; D perhaps matches TRBD2 (5 bases). The germline V and J ends were trimmed by 4 bases and 0 bases, with 13 bases remaining between them. The CDR3 is made up of 17 amino acids. Germline CDR1 reads SEHNR; CDR2 reads FQNEAQ (reference sequence).

This clonotype was observed a few times. This chain connects TRBV29-1 to TRBJ2-1; D is perhaps TRBD1 (6 bases). The V gene lost 6 bases and the J gene lost 11 bases, with 11 bases spanning the gap. The CDR3 sequence is 10 residues long. Germline CDR1 is SQVTM and CDR2 is ANQGSEA. The CDR3 DNA reads TGCAGCGTCTCCGGGACAAAGCAGTTCTTC. Translated, it gives CSVSGTKQFF.

This clonotype showed up many times. CDR3 region: CASSSGLAGSGSEQFF. CDR3 DNA: TGCGCCAGCAGCTCGGGACTAGCGGGATCGGGATCTGAGCAGTTCTTC. The J gene is TRBJ2-1, the V gene TRBV5-1; 13 bases map to TRBD2. With 3 bases clipped from V and 9 bases from J, the junction kept 9 bases outside the gene matches. CDR1 SGHRS and CDR2 YFSETQ come from the germline V gene. The CDR3 is made up of 16 amino acids.

This clonotype showed up just a few times. This chain joins TRBV7-8 and TRBJ2-7; weak D call: TRBD1 (5 bases). The V and J ends lost 2 bases and 0 bases respectively, with 8 bases between them. Germline V gene lookup returns CDR1 SGHVS and CDR2 FQNEAQ. The length of the CDR3 is 14 residues. CDR3 sequence reads: CASSLQGFSYEQYF. CDR3 sequence (DNA): TGTGCCAGCAGCTTACAGGGATTCTCCTACGAGCAGTACTTC.

This clonotype was seen many times. The chain joins TRBV27 to TRBJ2-7, with D tentatively TRBD2 (5 bases). Germline lookup yields CDR1 MNHEY and CDR2 SMNVEV (reference sequence). This CDR3 contains 13 residues. Trimming took off 3 bases at V and 5 bases at J, with 11 bases between the two ends. This chain's CDR3 is CASSFLGENEQYF. In DNA, the CDR3 is TGTGCCAGCAGTTTCCTCGGGGAAAACGAGCAGTACTTC.

This chain links TRBV5-1 with TRBJ2-3; 9 positions match TRBD2. The trim removed 4 bases at V and 0 bases at J, leaving 15 bases unmatched. Germline V lookup: CDR1 SGHRS, CDR2 YFSETQ. The length of the CDR3 is 19 residues. This CDR3 reads CASSPAGGRALGSTDTQYF. The CDR3 DNA reads TGCGCCAGCAGCCCGGCGGGCGGGAGGGCCCTCGGAAGCACAGATACGCAGTATTTT.

This clonotype was counted many times. The chain recombines TRBV2 with TRBJ1-2; D is unresolved. Trimming pared 7 bases from V and 4 bases from J, leaving 10 bases between. Germline assignment: CDR1 SNHLY and CDR2 FYNNEI. The CDR3 is 12 amino acids. Here the CDR3 reads CASTGETYGYTF. CDR3 DNA sequence: TGTGCCAGCACCGGAGAAACCTATGGCTACACCTTC.

This clonotype was detected ten times or more. The rearrangement uses TRBV12-3 or TRBV12-4 and TRBJ2-1, with D possibly TRBD1 on 6 matching bases. V was trimmed by 6 bases and J by 13 bases, leaving 19 bases between them. This CDR3 is built from 13 residues. DNA for the CDR3: TGTGCCAGCAGATCAGACGGACAGTCCTTCCAGTTCTTC. This gives the protein CASRSDGQSFQFF.

This clonotype was detected a few times. CDR3 sequence: CASSSGQQIPFSYNEQFF. As DNA, the CDR3 is TGTGCCAGCAGCTCGGGACAGCAGATCCCTTTCTCCTACAATGAGCAGTTCTTC. V and J are TRBV11-1 and TRBJ2-1, with TRBD1 matching 7 bases. Trimming at V came to 4 bases and at J to 0 bases, leaving 12 bases not matched to a gene. Per germline, CDR1 SGHAT and CDR2 FQDESV (reference sequence). This CDR3 is 18 amino acids long. Supplemented by reference TRBV11-1 and TRBJ2-1, the full variable domain reads EAEVAQSPRYKITEKSQAVAFWCDPISGHATLYWYRQILGQGPELLVQFQDESVVDDSQLPKDRFSAERLKGVDSTLKIQPAELGDSAMYLCASSSGQQIPFSYNEQFFGPGTRLTVL.

This clonotype was observed a handful of times. The CDR3 DNA reads TGTGCCAGCACTTCGGCCGGGAACACTGAAGCTTTCTTT. It is translated as CASTSAGNTEAFF. This sequence joins TRBV7-2 and TRBJ1-1; D gene ambiguous. The CDR3 loop spans 13 amino acids. V was trimmed by 7 bases and J by 1 base, leaving 10 bases between them. CDR1 is SGHTA and CDR2 is FQGNSA in the germline V gene.

This clonotype was found many times. V and J are TRBV11-2 and TRBJ2-3, with 7 bases fitting TRBD2. The CDR3 covers 20 residues. V lost 5 bases and J lost 1; bases outside the gene matches: 21. Germline V CDR1 and CDR2: SGHAT, FQNNGV. The CDR3 nucleotides are TGTGCCAGCAGCCGCATGAGGCTAGCGGCGCCAGGAAGGGGCACAGATACGCAGTATTTT. Its protein product is CASSRMRLAAPGRGTDTQYF. Variable domain in full (rest from reference TRBV11-2 and TRBJ2-3): EAGVAQSPRYKIIEKRQSVAFWCNPISGHATLYWYQQILGQGPKLLIQFQNNGVVDDSQLPKDRFSAERLKGVDSTLKIQPAKLEDSAVYLCASSRMRLAAPGRGTDTQYFGPGTRLTVL.

This clonotype came up a few times. The V and J genes are TRBV30 and TRBJ1-1; no firm D call. Germline V gene data show CDR1 as GTSNPN and CDR2 as SVGIG (reference sequence). The CDR3 runs 12 residues. V shed 5 bases and J shed 1 base, with 8 bases lying between them. CDR3 region: CAWVRANTEAFF. Written as DNA, the CDR3 is TGTGCCTGGGTTAGAGCGAACACTGAAGCTTTCTTT.

This clonotype was recorded many times. This chain connects TRBV7-9 to TRBJ1-5; 7 positions agree with TRBD1. Germline CDR1 reads SEHNR; CDR2 reads FQNEAQ (reference sequence). The trim removed 2 bases at V and 0 bases at J, leaving 1 base unmatched. The CDR3 consists of 15 residues. The CDR3 DNA reads as TGTGCCAGCAGCTTAACAGGGGTTAGCAATCAGCCCCAGCATTTT. Residues: CASSLTGVSNQPQHF.